These 5 T cell receptor beta chains came from one sample sequenced in a study of early T cells in non-severe SARS-CoV-2 infection. TCRdb re-derived calls from the 5' RACE reads in MiXCR, one entry per CDR3 protein. The data show roughly 38,000 distinct CDR3 sequences, roughly 6% seen once. The material sequenced was whole blood, taken at baseline. The receptors come from an adult who was a healthcare worker with PCR-confirmed SARS-CoV-2 infection or an uninfected control (not recorded which).

This clonotype was detected many times. V usage is TRBV18 and J usage is TRBJ2-5; 8 positions agree with TRBD1. The CDR3 runs 15 residues. The ends lost 0 bases at V and 2 bases at J; junction bases unmatched: 2. CDR1 is KGHSH, CDR2 LQKENI, per germline. CDR3 sequence: CASSPPYRGQETQYF. CDR3 sequence (DNA): TGTGCCAGCTCACCACCGTACAGGGGGCAAGAGACCCAGTACTTC.

This clonotype was counted at least ten times. At one of its ends the junction is not consistent with the germline gene, which may arise from a read error. The chain combines TRBV7-2 with TRBJ2-1, with D perhaps matching TRBD2 (5 bases). The CDR3 covers 13 residues. Per the germline V gene, CDR1 is SGHTA and CDR2 is FQGNSA. DNA for the CDR3: TGTGCCAGCAGCTTAGCGGGGATAGCGCGGTTAAACTTC. It specifies CASSLAGIARLNF.

This clonotype was found many times. The chain employs TRBV29-1 and TRBJ1-2, with 8 nucleotides matching TRBD1. Per the germline V gene, CDR1 is SQVTM and CDR2 is ANQGSEA. V was pared by 7 bases and J by 4 bases, with 5 bases of the junction left unmatched. This CDR3 contains 12 residues. CDR3 amino acids: CSAGQASYGYTF. The DNA of the CDR3 is TGCAGCGCGGGACAGGCCTCCTATGGCTACACCTTC.

There are many counts of this clonotype. The rearrangement joins TRBV27 to TRBJ2-1; possible D gene TRBD2, 7 bases. Trimming stripped 1 base from V and 4 bases from J, with 11 bases between. CDR3 length: 15 residues. Germline V gene data show CDR1 as MNHEY and CDR2 as SMNVEV (reference sequence). The DNA of the CDR3 is TGTGCCAGCAGTTTATATAGGGGGGGGTACAATGAGCAGTTCTTC. It encodes CASSLYRGGYNEQFF.

This clonotype was counted a few times. The chain couples TRBV6-2 or TRBV6-3 to TRBJ1-5; TRBD1 is a possible D gene (5 bases). V was clipped by 7 bases and J by 9 bases, with 19 bases between them. Germline-derived CDR1 and CDR2 are MNHEY and SVGEGT. CDR3 size: 14 residues. The CDR3 nucleotides are TGTGCCAGCACGGGGCAGCCTACCGCAGCGCCCCAGCATTTT. Protein sequence: CASTGQPTAAPQHF.